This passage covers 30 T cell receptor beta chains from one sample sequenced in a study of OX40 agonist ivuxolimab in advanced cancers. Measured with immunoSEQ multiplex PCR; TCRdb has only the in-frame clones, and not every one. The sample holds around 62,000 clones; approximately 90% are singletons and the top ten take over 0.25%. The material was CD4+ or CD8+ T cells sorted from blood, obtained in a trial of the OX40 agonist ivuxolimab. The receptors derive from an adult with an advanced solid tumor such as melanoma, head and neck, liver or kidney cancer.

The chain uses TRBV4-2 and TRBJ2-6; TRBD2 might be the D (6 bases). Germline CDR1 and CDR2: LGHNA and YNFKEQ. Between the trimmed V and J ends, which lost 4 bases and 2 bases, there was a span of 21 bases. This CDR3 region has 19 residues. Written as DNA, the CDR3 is TGTGCCAGCAGCCGGCGTTGGGCAGGAGGGGATCCTGGGGCCAACGTCCTGACTTTC. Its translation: CASSRRWAGGDPGANVLTF.

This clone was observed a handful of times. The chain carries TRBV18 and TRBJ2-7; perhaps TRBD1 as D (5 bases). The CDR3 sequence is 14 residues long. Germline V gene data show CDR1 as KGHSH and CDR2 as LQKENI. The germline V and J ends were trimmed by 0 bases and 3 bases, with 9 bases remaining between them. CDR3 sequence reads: CASSPPAQGYEQYF. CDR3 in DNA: TGTGCCAGCTCACCACCGGCCCAGGGCTACGAGCAGTACTTC.

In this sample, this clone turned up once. The CDR3 region has the DNA TGTGCCAGCAGCTCACTAGCGGGAGGGGGTGAGCAGTTCTTC. Residues: CASSSLAGGGEQFF. The gene calls are TRBV7-9 and TRBJ2-1, with TRBD2 matching over 13 bases. With V trimmed by 4 bases and J by 9 bases, 3 bases remained unmatched. This CDR3 comprises 14 residues. The germline V gene encodes CDR1 SEHNR and CDR2 FQNEAQ (reference sequence).

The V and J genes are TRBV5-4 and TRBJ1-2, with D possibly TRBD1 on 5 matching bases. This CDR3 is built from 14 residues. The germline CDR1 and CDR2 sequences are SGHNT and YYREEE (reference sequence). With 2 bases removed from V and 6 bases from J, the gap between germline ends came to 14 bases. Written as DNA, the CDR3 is TGTGCCAGCAGCTTTCACGTGGGGACCGATGGCTACACCTTC. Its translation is CASSFHVGTDGYTF.

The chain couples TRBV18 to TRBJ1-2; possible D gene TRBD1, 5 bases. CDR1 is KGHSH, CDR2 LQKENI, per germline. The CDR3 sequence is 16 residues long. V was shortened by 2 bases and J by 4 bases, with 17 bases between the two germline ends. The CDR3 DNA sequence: TGTGCCAGCTCACCAAACGAAGGCGGGGGGGGCTATGGCTACACCTTC. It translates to CASSPNEGGGGYGYTF.

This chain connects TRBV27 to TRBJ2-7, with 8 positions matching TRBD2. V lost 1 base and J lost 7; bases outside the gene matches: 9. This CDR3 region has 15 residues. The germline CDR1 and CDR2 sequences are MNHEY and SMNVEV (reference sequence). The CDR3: CASSLWGLTGGEQYF. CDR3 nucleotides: TGTGCCAGCAGTTTATGGGGTCTAACGGGGGGGGAGCAGTACTTC.

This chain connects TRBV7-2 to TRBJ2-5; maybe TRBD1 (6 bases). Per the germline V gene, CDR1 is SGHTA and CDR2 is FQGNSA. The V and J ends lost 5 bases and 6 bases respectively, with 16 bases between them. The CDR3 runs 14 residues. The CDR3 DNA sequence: TGTGCCAGCAGCCATGGGGGCGGCATAAAGACCCAGTACTTC. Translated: CASSHGGGIKTQYF.

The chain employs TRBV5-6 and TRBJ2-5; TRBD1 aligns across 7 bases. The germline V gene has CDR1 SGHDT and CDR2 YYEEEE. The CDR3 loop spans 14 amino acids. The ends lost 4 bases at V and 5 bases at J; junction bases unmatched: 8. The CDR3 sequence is CASSTATGSETQYF. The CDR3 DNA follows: TGTGCCAGCAGCACGGCGACAGGGTCGGAGACCCAGTACTTC.

The CDR3 here is CASSSLGQGYEQYF. CDR3 nucleotides: TGCGCCAGCAGCTCCCTTGGACAGGGCTACGAGCAGTACTTC. The V and J genes are TRBV5-1 and TRBJ2-7, with 8 bases matching TRBD1. The CDR3 extends over 14 amino acids. V gave up 3 bases and J gave up 3 bases; unmatched junction bases: 5. The V gene's germline CDR1 is SGHRS and CDR2 YFSETQ.

The CDR3 nucleotides read TGTGCCAGCAGTACCGGGACTCAGCCCCAGCATTTT. Its protein is CASSTGTQPQHF. The rearrangement joins TRBV6-5 to TRBJ1-5; D may be TRBD1 (5 bases). The CDR3 spans 12 residues. V gave up 5 bases and J gave up 6 bases, with 8 bases separating them. The germline V gene encodes CDR1 MNHEY and CDR2 SVGAGI.

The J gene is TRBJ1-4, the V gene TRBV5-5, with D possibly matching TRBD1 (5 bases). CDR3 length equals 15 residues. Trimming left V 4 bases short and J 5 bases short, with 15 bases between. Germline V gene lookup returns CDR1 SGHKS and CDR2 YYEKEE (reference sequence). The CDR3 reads CASSPRAGPNEKLFF. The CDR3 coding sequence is TGTGCCAGCAGCCCTCGGGCAGGGCCAAATGAAAAACTGTTTTTT.

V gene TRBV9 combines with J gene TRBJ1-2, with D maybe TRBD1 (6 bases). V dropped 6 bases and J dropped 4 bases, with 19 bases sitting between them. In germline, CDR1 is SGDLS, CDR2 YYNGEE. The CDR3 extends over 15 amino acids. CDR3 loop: CASTPGGETGYGYTF. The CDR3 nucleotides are TGTGCCAGCACCCCCGGTGGGGAGACAGGCTATGGCTACACCTTC.

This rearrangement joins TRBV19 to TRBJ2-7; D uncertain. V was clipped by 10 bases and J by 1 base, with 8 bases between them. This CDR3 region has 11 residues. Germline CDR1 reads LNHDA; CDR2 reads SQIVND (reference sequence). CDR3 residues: CATQISYEQYF. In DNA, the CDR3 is TGTGCCACTCAAATTTCCTACGAGCAGTACTTC. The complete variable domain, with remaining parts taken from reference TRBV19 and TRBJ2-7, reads DGGITQSPKYLFRKEGQNVTLSCEQNLNHDAMYWYRQDPGQGLRLIYYSQIVNDFQKGDIAEGYSVSREKKESFPLTVTSAQKNPTAFYLCATQISYEQYFGPGTRLTVT.

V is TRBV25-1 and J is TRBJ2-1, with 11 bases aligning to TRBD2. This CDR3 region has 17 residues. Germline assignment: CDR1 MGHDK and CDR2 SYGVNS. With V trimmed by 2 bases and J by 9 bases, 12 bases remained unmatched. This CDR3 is CASSENRGGLAASEQFF. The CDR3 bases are TGTGCCAGCAGTGAAAATCGAGGGGGACTAGCGGCTTCTGAGCAGTTCTTC.

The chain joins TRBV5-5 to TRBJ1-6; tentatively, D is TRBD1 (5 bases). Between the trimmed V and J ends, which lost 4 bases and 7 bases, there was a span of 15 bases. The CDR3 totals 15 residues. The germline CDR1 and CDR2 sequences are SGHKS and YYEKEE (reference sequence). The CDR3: CASSPPGTANSPLHF. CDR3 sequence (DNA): TGTGCCAGCAGCCCCCCCGGGACTGCGAATTCACCCCTCCACTTT.

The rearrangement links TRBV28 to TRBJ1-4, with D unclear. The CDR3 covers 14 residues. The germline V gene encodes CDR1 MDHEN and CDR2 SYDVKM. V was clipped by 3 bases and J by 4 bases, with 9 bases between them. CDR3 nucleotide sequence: TGTGCCAGCAGTTTGAAGGGTAATAATGAAAAACTGTTTTTT. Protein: CASSLKGNNEKLFF. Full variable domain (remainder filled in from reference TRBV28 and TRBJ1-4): DVKVTQSSRYLVKRTGEKVFLECVQDMDHENMFWYRQDPGLGLRLIYFSYDVKMKEKGDIPEGYSVSREKKERFSLILESASTNQTSMYLCASSLKGNNEKLFFGSGTQLSVL.

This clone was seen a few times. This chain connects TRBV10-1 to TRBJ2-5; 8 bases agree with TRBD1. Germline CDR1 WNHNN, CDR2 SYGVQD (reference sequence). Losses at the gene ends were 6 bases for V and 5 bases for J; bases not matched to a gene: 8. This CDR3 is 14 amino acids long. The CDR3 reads CASSPGQEAETQYF. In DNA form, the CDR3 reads TGCGCCAGCAGCCCGGGACAGGAGGCGGAGACCCAGTACTTC.

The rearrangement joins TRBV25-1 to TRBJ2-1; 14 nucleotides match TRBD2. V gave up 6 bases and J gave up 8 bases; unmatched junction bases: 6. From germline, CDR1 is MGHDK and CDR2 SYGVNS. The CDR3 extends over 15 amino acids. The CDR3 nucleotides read TGTGCCAGCAGACGGACTAGCGGGAGGTGGGATGAGCAGTTCTTC. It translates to CASRRTSGRWDEQFF.

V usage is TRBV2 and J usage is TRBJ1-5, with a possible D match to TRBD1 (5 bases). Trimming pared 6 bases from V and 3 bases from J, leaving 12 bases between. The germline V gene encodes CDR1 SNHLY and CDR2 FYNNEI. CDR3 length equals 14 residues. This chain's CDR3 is CASSETGPNQPQHF. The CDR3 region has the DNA TGTGCCAGCAGCGAAACAGGACCCAATCAGCCCCAGCATTTT.

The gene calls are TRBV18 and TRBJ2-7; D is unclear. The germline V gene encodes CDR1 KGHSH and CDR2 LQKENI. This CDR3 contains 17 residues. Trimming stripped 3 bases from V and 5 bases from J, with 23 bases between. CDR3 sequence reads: CASSPLPPGPEADEQYF. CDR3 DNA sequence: TGTGCCAGCTCACCTTTACCCCCGGGCCCCGAAGCTGACGAGCAGTACTTC. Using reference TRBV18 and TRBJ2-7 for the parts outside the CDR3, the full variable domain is NAGVMQNPRHLVRRRGQEARLRCSPMKGHSHVYWYRQLPEEGLKFMVYLQKENIIDESGMPKERFSAEFPKEGPSILRIQQVVRGDSAAYFCASSPLPPGPEADEQYFGPGTRLTVT.

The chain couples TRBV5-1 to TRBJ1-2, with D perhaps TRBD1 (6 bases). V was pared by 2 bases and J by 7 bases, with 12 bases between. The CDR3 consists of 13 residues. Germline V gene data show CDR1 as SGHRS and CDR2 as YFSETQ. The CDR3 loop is CASSLTGSFGYTF. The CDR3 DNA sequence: TGCGCCAGCAGCTTAACAGGGAGTTTTGGCTACACCTTC.

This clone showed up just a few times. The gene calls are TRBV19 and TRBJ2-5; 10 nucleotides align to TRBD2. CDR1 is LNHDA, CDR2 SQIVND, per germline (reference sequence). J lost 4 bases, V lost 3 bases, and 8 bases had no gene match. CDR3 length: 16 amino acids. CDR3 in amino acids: CASSIWTSGVGETQYF. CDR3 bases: TGTGCCAGTAGTATCTGGACTAGCGGAGTCGGAGAGACCCAGTACTTC.

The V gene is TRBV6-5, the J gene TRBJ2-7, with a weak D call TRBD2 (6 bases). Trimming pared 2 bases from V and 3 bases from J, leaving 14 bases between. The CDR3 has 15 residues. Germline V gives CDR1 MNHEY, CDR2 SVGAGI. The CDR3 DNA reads TGTGCCAGCAGTTACGATTTCCGGGAGAACTACGAGCAGTACTTC. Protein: CASSYDFRENYEQYF.

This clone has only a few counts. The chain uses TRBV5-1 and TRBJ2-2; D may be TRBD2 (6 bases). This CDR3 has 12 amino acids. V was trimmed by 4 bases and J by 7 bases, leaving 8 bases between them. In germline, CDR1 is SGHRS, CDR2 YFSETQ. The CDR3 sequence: CASSEGGGELFF. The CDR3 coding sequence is TGCGCCAGCAGCGAGGGAGGCGGGGAGCTGTTTTTT.

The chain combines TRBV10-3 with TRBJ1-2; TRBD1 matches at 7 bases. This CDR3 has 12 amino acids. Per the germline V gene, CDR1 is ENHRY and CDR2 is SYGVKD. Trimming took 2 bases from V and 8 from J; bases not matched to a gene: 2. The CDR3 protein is CAISEDRVGYTF. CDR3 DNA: TGTGCCATCAGTGAGGACAGGGTCGGCTACACCTTC.

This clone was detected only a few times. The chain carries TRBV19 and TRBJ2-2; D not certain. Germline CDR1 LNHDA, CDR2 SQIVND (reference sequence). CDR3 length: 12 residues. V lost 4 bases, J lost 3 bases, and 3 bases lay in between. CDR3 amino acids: CASSRDTGELFF. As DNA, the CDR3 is TGTGCCAGTAGTAGGGACACCGGGGAGCTGTTTTTT.

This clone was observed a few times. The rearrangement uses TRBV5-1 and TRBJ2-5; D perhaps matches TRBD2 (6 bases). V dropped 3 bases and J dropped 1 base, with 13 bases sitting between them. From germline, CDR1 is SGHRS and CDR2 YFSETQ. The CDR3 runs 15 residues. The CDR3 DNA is TGCGCCAGCAGCTCCGGGGGTAGGTCCCAAGAGACCCAGTACTTC. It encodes CASSSGGRSQETQYF.

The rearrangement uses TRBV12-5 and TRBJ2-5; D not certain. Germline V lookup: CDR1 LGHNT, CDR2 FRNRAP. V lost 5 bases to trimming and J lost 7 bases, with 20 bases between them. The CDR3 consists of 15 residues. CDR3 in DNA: TGTGCTAGTGGTCTGGAGACGGGCCCCATCGGGACCCAGTACTTC. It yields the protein CASGLETGPIGTQYF.

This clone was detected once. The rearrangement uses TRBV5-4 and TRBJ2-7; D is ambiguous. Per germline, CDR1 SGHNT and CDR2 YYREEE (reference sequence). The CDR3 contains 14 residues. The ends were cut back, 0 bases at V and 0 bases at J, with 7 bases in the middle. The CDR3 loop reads CASSLGRPSYEQYF. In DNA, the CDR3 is TGTGCCAGCAGCTTGGGCAGGCCCTCCTACGAGCAGTACTTC.

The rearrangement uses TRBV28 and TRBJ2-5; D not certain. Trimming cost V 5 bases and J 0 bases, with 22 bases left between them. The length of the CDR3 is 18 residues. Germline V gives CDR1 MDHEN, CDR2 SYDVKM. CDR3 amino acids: CASSVGFGHGGNQETQYF. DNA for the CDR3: TGTGCCAGCAGTGTAGGCTTCGGGCACGGTGGCAACCAAGAGACCCAGTACTTC. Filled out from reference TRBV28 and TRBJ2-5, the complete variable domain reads DVKVTQSSRYLVKRTGEKVFLECVQDMDHENMFWYRQDPGLGLRLIYFSYDVKMKEKGDIPEGYSVSREKKERFSLILESASTNQTSMYLCASSVGFGHGGNQETQYFGPGTRLLVL.